This T cell receptor beta chain was sequenced during a study of cytomegalovirus exposure and HLA in healthy donors. Study in general: The platform used for the approximately 130 validation repertoires matched that of the roughly 630 first-cohort repertoires, a later analysis reported.

TCRdb keeps only in-frame clones here, not all; method: immunoSEQ multiplex PCR. Of about 100,000 clones listed, about 95% are singletons. V lost 0 bases and J 3 bases, leaving 11 bases between the germline ends. Germline V gene data show CDR1 as KGHSH and CDR2 as LQKENI. The CDR3 is 15 residues long. What was sequenced was PBMCs. This chain connects TRBV18 to TRBJ1-2; D unclear. This receptor was identified in a woman aged 18-29 years in good health and CMV-seronegative. Here the CDR3 reads CASSPPTAGDYGYTF. In nucleotides, the CDR3 is TGTGCCAGCTCACCACCGACGGCGGGCGACTATGGCTACACCTTC.